This T cell receptor beta chain comes out of a study of cytomegalovirus exposure and HLA in healthy donors. Whole-study findings and limits: Fewer N-insertions than the roughly 670-donor mean were reportedly shown by an Asian-associated ancestry cluster in a later analysis. Productive rates of about 87% or about 30% were seen for most TCR beta V segments in an earlier analysis. Cytomegalovirus status, reportedly, was diagnosed with high specificity and sensitivity by the classifier. The authors confirmed in vitro that three CMV-associated chains were specific for CMV antigens.

V dropped 5 bases and J dropped 3 bases, with 14 bases sitting between them. Germline V gene data show CDR1 as MNHNS and CDR2 as SASEGT. The CDR3 runs 15 residues. Primers for the PCR totalled 60 Vbeta and 13 Jbeta. Assay: immunoSEQ multiplex PCR; the TCRdb copy retains only in-frame clones and omits some. The repertoire includes 180,000 or so clones, 80% of them detected once, and roughly 4.5% sits in the top ten. This clone showed up just once. Its specificity is unknown. The chain has TRBV6-1 and TRBJ1-3; tentative D call: TRBD1 (5 bases). The receptor's source is a woman between 45 and 65 years old in good health and CMV-seropositive. The specimen was PBMCs. DNA of the CDR3: TGTGCCAGCAGTCTGGGGGGGGAGATTGGAAACACCATATATTTT. It encodes CASSLGGEIGNTIYF.